This is a list of T cell receptor beta chains from one sample in a study of T cells in Graves' hyperthyroidism and ophthalmopathy. TCRdb fed the multiplex PCR reads into MiXCR, producing one record per CDR3 protein. The sample gives about 510,000 distinct CDR3 sequences, about 45% of which show up once; about 40% is in the top ten. Sequences were obtained from peripheral blood or thyroid tissue (not recorded which). The receptors were sampled from an adult woman with Graves' disease, either hyperthyroidism or ophthalmopathy (not recorded which). CDR3s include the opening cysteine and the closing phenylalanine or tryptophan. The order of the fields is V gene, clone size, CDR3 protein. The size of a clone is reported for some rows only, either as once, few or many, or as a class for expanded clones.

TRBV20-1	NA	CSARPQGPEAFF
TRBV6-1	once	CASSPVGGAQPQHF
TRBV9	NA	CASSVASGGTYEQYF
TRBV6-5	NA	CASSNGETQYF
TRBV5-6	NA	CASSLDAGLFSGANVLTF
TRBV6-4	NA	CASSYWLGASGANVLTF
TRBV6-1	NA	CASSEAVYERYF
TRBV7-2	NA	CASSPRRDRNYEQYF
TRBV11-2	many	CASSQNRGGEKLFF
TRBV5-5	NA	CASSTTGSVNYGYTF
TRBV10-2	NA	CASSSGTWSPLHF
TRBV20-1	many	CSARDRETSIRYEQYF
TRBV19	NA	CASSSTGHGYSGANVLTF
TRBV7-1	NA	CASSSGVRAGADTQYF
TRBV7-7	NA	CASSLGGARWQETQYF
TRBV11-2	NA	CASSHQNQETQYF
TRBV20-1	NA	CSASGAAEAFF
TRBV4-1	many	CASSQGLTGQGYEQYF
TRBV25-1	NA	CASSEGDFWTQYF
TRBV5-1	NA	CASSRWGGQGSGNTIYF
TRBV5-1	many	CASSLETEATNEKLFF
TRBV4-1	NA	CASSPHVGQRTYEQYF
TRBV7-9	NA	CASSLATAGGNVLTF